Listed below are T cell receptor beta chains from one sample, sequenced in a study of blood T cell repertoires in COVID-19. TCRdb's copy holds only in-frame clones and misses some; the assay was immunoSEQ multiplex PCR. The sample lists 45,000 to 55,000 clones, 75% to 90% seen once, with roughly 5% in the top ten. What was sequenced was peripheral blood. These receptors originate from a human donor in a cohort sampled during active COVID-19. Each CDR3 is given with its conserved first and last residue. The order of the fields is clone size, D gene, V gene, J gene, CDR3 protein, CDR3 DNA. A D gene is named only where the DNA matches it firmly. Size values are once, few and many counts, or a class for expanded clones, and some rows have none.

-	TRBD1	TRBV2	TRBJ1-2	CASKGQQANYGYTF	TGTGCCAGCAAGGGACAGCAGGCTAACTATGGCTACACCTTC
once	TRBD1	TRBV5-5	TRBJ2-5	CASSLVRLGQGQETQYF	TGTGCCAGCAGCTTGGTTAGACTCGGACAGGGCCAAGAGACCCAGTACTTC
-	TRBD2	TRBV14	TRBJ2-5	CASSQAGLAGRETQYF	TGTGCCAGCAGCCAAGCGGGACTAGCGGGAAGAGAGACCCAGTACTTC
-	-	TRBV7-9	TRBJ2-3	CASSLSAYSTTDTQYF	TGTGCCAGCAGCTTATCCGCCTACTCTACCACAGATACGCAGTATTTT
-	-	TRBV18	TRBJ2-3	CASSAVEADTQYF	TGTGCCAGCTCAGCTGTCGAGGCAGATACGCAGTATTTT
-	-	TRBV7-6	TRBJ1-6	CASSPTRAGDNSPLHF	TGTGCCAGCAGCCCCACCCGGGCAGGGGATAATTCACCCCTCCACTTT
-	-	TRBV2	TRBJ2-2	CASSGTETGELFF	TGTGCCAGCAGTGGGACAGAGACCGGGGAGCTGTTTTTT
-	-	TRBV11-2	TRBJ2-1	CASSLGARAREQFF	TGTGCCAGCAGCTTAGGCGCCAGGGCACGGGAGCAGTTCTTC
-	-	TRBV30	TRBJ2-6	CAWSGGDGSVLTF	TGTGCCTGGAGTGGTGGAGACGGGAGCGTCCTGACTTTC
few	-	TRBV25-1	TRBJ1-5	CASSEMGRGQPQHF	TGTGCCAGCAGTGAAATGGGGCGCGGTCAGCCCCAGCATTTT
-	-	TRBV2	TRBJ1-6	CASRVTGLGSNSPLHF	TGTGCCAGCAGGGTCACGGGGTTAGGTTCAAATTCACCCCTCCACTTT
few	-	TRBV12-3/TRBV12-4	TRBJ2-3	CASRFGSTDTQYF	TGTGCCAGCAGGTTCGGGTCCACAGATACGCAGTATTTT
-	TRBD2	TRBV19	TRBJ2-1	CATRLAASNEQFF	TGTGCCACCAGACTAGCGGCCTCCAATGAGCAGTTCTTC
-	-	TRBV9	TRBJ1-4	CASSFHQAGEGEKLFF	TGTGCCAGCAGCTTCCATCAAGCAGGGGAGGGCGAAAAACTGTTTTTT
once	TRBD2	TRBV6-1	TRBJ2-7	CASSEPPAGGYEQYF	TGTGCCAGCAGTGAACCCCCGGCGGGGGGTTACGAGCAGTACTTC
-	TRBD2	TRBV3-1/TRBV3-2	TRBJ2-2	CASSQGEGVLFF	TGTGCCAGCAGCCAAGGGGAGGGTGTGCTGTTTTTT
-	TRBD1	TRBV25-1	TRBJ2-3	CASSEGTGNTQYF	TGTGCCAGCAGTGAAGGGACAGGGAATACGCAGTATTTT
few	TRBD1	TRBV19	TRBJ1-1	CASSITWTGESTEAFF	TGTGCCAGTAGTATCACCTGGACAGGGGAGAGCACTGAAGCTTTCTTT
-	-	TRBV7-9	TRBJ1-6	CASSLLGGSYNSPLHF	TGTGCCAGCAGCTTATTAGGGGGCTCCTATAATTCACCCCTCCACTTT
-	-	TRBV30	TRBJ2-2	CAWEKGQGNTGELFF	TGTGCCTGGGAAAAGGGGCAGGGAAACACCGGGGAGCTGTTTTTT
-	-	TRBV10-2	TRBJ2-3	CASRASNTDTQYF	TGCGCCAGCAGGGCTAGCAACACAGATACGCAGTATTTT
-	TRBD2	TRBV18	TRBJ2-3	CASSPKLAGVTDTQYF	TGTGCCAGCTCACCAAAGCTAGCGGGGGTCACAGATACGCAGTATTTT
-	-	TRBV5-1	TRBJ1-4	CASSLVGGANEKLFF	TGCGCCAGCAGCTTGGTAGGGGGGGCTAATGAAAAACTGTTTTTT
-	-	TRBV4-1	TRBJ1-5	CASSQGTGRGKRNQPQHF	TGCGCCAGCAGCCAAGGAACAGGGAGGGGGAAGCGCAATCAGCCCCAGCATTTT
-	-	TRBV12-2	TRBJ2-3	CARRPTGTGVTDTQYF	TGTGCAAGGCGCCCAACAGGGACAGGGGTCACAGATACGCAGTATTTT
-	-	TRBV18	TRBJ1-6	CASSPKSRHGGTTQNSPLHF	TGTGCCAGCTCACCGAAGTCAAGACACGGGGGAACAACGCAAAATTCACCCCTCCACTTT
once	-	TRBV7-9	TRBJ1-2	CASSLGPGEGGYTF	TGTGCCAGCAGCCTAGGGCCAGGGGAAGGCGGCTACACCTTC
once	-	TRBV5-6	TRBJ2-2	CASSWGSTGELFF	TGTGCCAGCAGCTGGGGCTCCACCGGGGAGCTGTTTTTT
few	TRBD1	TRBV6-5	TRBJ2-7	CASSPGTGIYEQYF	TGTGCCAGCAGCCCCGGGACAGGGATCTACGAGCAGTACTTC
-	-	TRBV4-3	TRBJ2-3	CASSHETGDTQYF	TGCGCCAGCAGCCATGAGACTGGAGATACGCAGTATTTT
-	TRBD2	TRBV5-4	TRBJ2-5	CASSSNSGGAEKTQYF	TGTGCCAGCAGCTCAAATAGCGGGGGGGCCGAGAAGACCCAGTACTTC
few	-	TRBV5-1	TRBJ1-1	CASSWAQNTEAFF	TGCGCCAGCAGTTGGGCGCAGAACACTGAAGCTTTCTTT
-	-	TRBV7-2	TRBJ2-5	CASSLASGRETQYF	TGTGCCAGCAGCTTAGCATCAGGGCGGGAGACCCAGTACTTC
-	-	TRBV2	TRBJ1-1	CASSQRLMNTEAFF	TGTGCCAGCAGTCAAAGACTCATGAACACTGAAGCTTTCTTT
few	-	TRBV4-1	TRBJ1-6	CASSQTAMGLNSPLHF	TGCGCCAGCAGCCAGACCGCGATGGGACTTAATTCACCCCTCCACTTT
-	-	TRBV18	TRBJ1-2	CASSPRDGGYTF	TGTGCCAGCTCACCGAGGGATGGGGGCTACACCTTC
-	-	TRBV14	TRBJ2-5	CASSRQDQETQYF	TGTGCCAGCAGCCGACAGGACCAAGAGACCCAGTACTTC
-	TRBD1	TRBV25-1	TRBJ1-2	CASSPGQNYGYTF	TGTGCCAGCAGCCCGGGACAGAACTATGGCTACACCTTC
-	TRBD1	TRBV18	TRBJ2-7	CASSPLDRGPNEQYF	TGTGCCAGCTCACCCCTGGACAGGGGGCCCAACGAGCAGTACTTC
-	TRBD2	TRBV6-4	TRBJ2-1	CASSPSGGADEQFF	TGTGCCAGCAGTCCTAGCGGGGGGGCGGATGAGCAGTTCTTC
few	-	TRBV14	TRBJ2-7	CASSQGSFYEQYF	TGTGCCAGCAGCCAAGGTTCCTTCTACGAGCAGTACTTC
-	-	TRBV4-1	TRBJ2-4	CASSQDRGRNIQYF	TGCGCCAGCAGCCAAGACAGGGGAAGGAACATTCAGTACTTC
once	-	TRBV28	TRBJ1-6	CASSASGASYNSPLHF	TGTGCCAGCAGCGCCTCAGGGGCCTCCTATAATTCACCCCTCCACTTT
-	-	TRBV15	TRBJ1-4	CATSRVTRTPNEKLFF	TGTGCCACCAGCAGAGTGACCAGGACACCAAATGAAAAACTGTTTTTT
-	TRBD2	TRBV4-1	TRBJ2-7	CASSQASGGLYEQYF	TGCGCCAGCAGCCAAGCTAGCGGGGGTTTATACGAGCAGTACTTC
-	-	TRBV9	TRBJ2-7	CASSPGGAGGPEQYF	TGTGCCAGCAGCCCTGGAGGCGCAGGGGGGCCCGAGCAGTACTTC
-	-	TRBV14	TRBJ1-1	CASSRSGGSEVFF	TGTGCCAGCAGCCGATCTGGGGGGTCGGAGGTTTTCTTT
once	-	TRBV24-1	TRBJ2-1	CATSDERDNNEQFF	TGTGCCACCAGTGACGAGAGAGACAACAATGAGCAGTTCTTC
medium-sized	TRBD2	TRBV5-5	TRBJ2-3	CASSRLGSGGAPSTDTQYF	TGTGCCAGCAGCCGTCTTGGTAGCGGGGGGGCTCCTAGCACAGATACGCAGTATTTT
-	TRBD2	TRBV23-1	TRBJ2-3	CALLLAGDRTDTQYF	TGCGCCCTACTCCTAGCGGGAGACCGCACAGATACGCAGTATTTT
-	-	TRBV19	TRBJ2-7	CASRSDSYEQYF	TGTGCCAGTAGGTCGGACAGCTACGAGCAGTACTTC